This T cell receptor beta chain was retrieved from a study of response to subunit inactivated influenza vaccine. Of note for this clonotype: The antigen remains undetermined.

Findings and limits, study-wide: There was a suggestion from the authors that each seasonal influenza vaccination recruits few new T cells.

TCRdb analysed the RT-PCR reads with MiXCR anew, one entry per CDR3 protein. The repertoire consists of over 750,000 distinct CDR3 sequences, with 21% occurring once and the leading ten covering 9.5% to 13%. CDR1 is DFQATT and CDR2 is SNEGSKA in the germline V gene (reference sequence). CDR3 length: 15 residues. The V end lost 0 bases, the J end lost 5 bases, and 16 bases lay between the germline ends. The receptor was isolated from a man aged 50-59 years who received an inactivated influenza vaccine. Here the sequenced sample was PBMCs from blood, taken more than 4 days after vaccination. The rearrangement uses TRBV20-1 and TRBJ1-1; D may be TRBD1 (6 bases). This CDR3 reads CSARDGGAGVTEAFF. CDR3 nucleotides: TGCAGTGCTAGAGATGGTGGGGCAGGGGTAACTGAAGCTTTCTTT.